Each of the 9 T cell receptor beta chains below was sequenced from the same sample in a study of blood T cell repertoires in COVID-19. Sequencing used immunoSEQ multiplex PCR; TCRdb keeps in-frame clones, though not all of them. The sample yields some 94,000 clones, about 87% seen once. The sample taken for sequencing was peripheral blood. The receptors derive from a human donor in a cohort sampled during active COVID-19.

This clone came up once. The chain joins TRBV18 to TRBJ2-1; 7 bases line up with TRBD2. Germline V gene sequence: CDR1 KGHSH, CDR2 LQKENI. CDR3 length: 17 residues. J gave up 3 bases and V 6 bases, and 14 bases lay outside the gene matches. The chain's CDR3 is CASSIRASGVGYNEQFF. The CDR3 DNA reads as TGTGCCAGCTCGATAAGGGCCAGCGGGGTGGGCTACAATGAGCAGTTCTTC.

The genes are TRBV7-9 and TRBJ1-2, with D possibly matching TRBD1 (5 bases). The CDR3 is made up of 14 amino acids. Germline CDR1 and CDR2: SEHNR and FQNEAQ (reference sequence). V was cut by 3 bases and J by 4 bases, with 12 bases left in between. The CDR3 sequence: CASSFVGEVYGYTF. The CDR3 DNA reads TGTGCCAGCAGCTTCGTGGGGGAGGTCTATGGCTACACCTTC.

The CDR3 DNA reads TGTGCCAGCAGTCCAACCAGTCTGAACACTGAAGCTTTCTTT. Protein sequence: CASSPTSLNTEAFF. This chain connects TRBV28 to TRBJ1-1; D is undetermined. The CDR3 loop spans 14 amino acids. Per germline, CDR1 MDHEN and CDR2 SYDVKM. Trimming took 5 bases from V and 0 from J, leaving 10 bases between them.

The V and J genes are TRBV11-3 and TRBJ2-3, with TRBD2 matching over 8 bases. Trimming removed 2 bases from V and 0 bases from J; junction bases left unmatched: 1. Germline V gene data show CDR1 as SGHNT and CDR2 as YENEEA. This CDR3 has 15 amino acids. The CDR3 protein is CASSLSSGSTDTQYF. CDR3 sequence (DNA): TGTGCCAGCAGCTTATCTAGCGGGAGCACAGATACGCAGTATTTT.

The gene calls are TRBV28 and TRBJ1-5; 9 bases align to TRBD1. The CDR3 contains 14 residues. V dropped 5 bases and J dropped 6; count of bases not matched to a gene: 5. CDR1 and CDR2 from the germline V gene are MDHEN and SYDVKM. DNA of the CDR3: TGTGCCAGCAGTCTTGGACAGGGGACTCAGCCCCAGCATTTT. This codes for CASSLGQGTQPQHF.

The rearrangement links TRBV28 to TRBJ1-5, with D unclear. V was trimmed by 5 bases and J by 4 bases, leaving 18 bases between them. CDR3 length: 16 residues. CDR1 MDHEN and CDR2 SYDVKM come from the germline V gene. The CDR3 nucleotides are TGTGCCAGCAGTCTGATCCGGGGTACGGTGAATCAGCCCCAGCATTTT. Protein sequence: CASSLIRGTVNQPQHF.

The V and J genes are TRBV29-1 and TRBJ1-2, with TRBD1 matching 7 bases. The CDR3 has 12 residues. V shed 4 bases and J 4 bases; nucleotides not matched to a gene: 3. CDR1 is SQVTM and CDR2 is ANQGSEA in the germline V gene. This chain's CDR3 is CSVARTGYGYTF. CDR3 DNA sequence: TGCAGCGTTGCTCGGACAGGCTATGGCTACACCTTC.

The V gene is TRBV19, the J gene TRBJ1-1; the match to TRBD1 covers 9 bases. Germline V lookup: CDR1 LNHDA, CDR2 SQIVND (reference sequence). The CDR3 runs to 15 residues. Trimming cost V 3 bases and J 11 bases; bases outside gene matches: 13. In DNA form, the CDR3 reads TGTGCCAGTAGTATCAGTGGGACAGGGCGGTTAGAGGCTTTCTTT. This codes for CASSISGTGRLEAFF.

The chain carries TRBV25-1 and TRBJ2-5; 7 bases match TRBD1. Germline V gene data show CDR1 as MGHDK and CDR2 as SYGVNS. The V and J ends lost 3 bases and 4 bases, in that order; junction bases with no gene match: 8. The CDR3 is made up of 15 amino acids. DNA of the CDR3: TGTGCCAGCAGTGATACAGGGGACGGGCGAGAGACCCAGTACTTC. Protein: CASSDTGDGRETQYF.